This T cell receptor (beta chain) came from a study of T-cell memory formation after mild COVID-19. TCRdb reanalysed the 5' RACE reads using MiXCR and keeps one entry per CDR3 protein. The table has 250,000 to 350,000 distinct CDR3 sequences, 15% to 20% seen once. The sequenced sample was PBMCs or a T cell subset sorted from them (not recorded which). The origin of this receptor is a young man who had mild COVID-19 (a few samples of this study predate the infection). Cell type and time point are not known.

The CDR3 nucleotides are TGCAGTGCTAGAGATCGGACTAGCGGAGAGACCCAGTACTTC. Translating gives CSARDRTSGETQYF. V gene TRBV20-1 combines with J gene TRBJ2-5; 10 nucleotides line up with TRBD2. V gave up 0 bases and J gave up 4 bases; unmatched junction bases: 2. In germline, CDR1 is DFQATT, CDR2 SNEGSKA (reference sequence). CDR3 length: 14 residues.